A selection of T cell receptor beta chains follows, all from one sample in a study of T cell repertoires in cytomegalovirus infection. These receptors have no identified antigens. TCRdb called the reads again in MiXCR, with one record for every CDR3 protein. The table has approximately 470,000 distinct CDR3 sequences, about two fifths seen once. Sequencing was performed on cultured PBMCs, taken from culture after CMV antigen stimulation. Receptor source: a human donor in good health (CMV status not recorded). Some clones in this sample may be carry-over from other donors' samples. The CDR3 runs from the conserved cysteine through the conserved F or W. Fields, in order: J gene, V gene, CDR3 protein.

j_gene: TRBJ2-1
v_gene: TRBV19
CDR3aa: CASSIDPLASEQFF

j_gene: TRBJ2-5
v_gene: TRBV11-2
CDR3aa: CASSGWETQYF

j_gene: TRBJ1-1
v_gene: TRBV5-1
CDR3aa: CASSSHGRTEAFF

j_gene: TRBJ2-3
v_gene: TRBV10-3
CDR3aa: CAISDGPAVEDTQYF

j_gene: TRBJ2-2
v_gene: TRBV7-9
CDR3aa: CASSFGTSGSTGELFF

j_gene: TRBJ1-2
v_gene: TRBV20-1
CDR3aa: CSARLAAGRLFGYTF

j_gene: TRBJ2-7
v_gene: TRBV6-4
CDR3aa: CASSDSSLAPPIREQYF

j_gene: TRBJ1-5
v_gene: TRBV7-9
CDR3aa: CASSSDWNWDQPQHF

j_gene: TRBJ2-3
v_gene: TRBV5-1
CDR3aa: CASSHGGSTDTQYF

j_gene: TRBJ2-5
v_gene: TRBV6-1
CDR3aa: CASSPRRVSGIQETQYF

j_gene: TRBJ1-6
v_gene: TRBV7-2
CDR3aa: CASSLEVDRVSPLHF

j_gene: TRBJ2-7
v_gene: TRBV11-2
CDR3aa: CASSPARQGFYEQYF

j_gene: TRBJ2-3
v_gene: TRBV7-8
CDR3aa: CASSLLAGGLHITDTQYF

j_gene: TRBJ2-2
v_gene: TRBV7-2
CDR3aa: CASSFRRGELFF

j_gene: TRBJ2-7
v_gene: TRBV20-1
CDR3aa: CSARRDSSYEQYF

j_gene: TRBJ1-1
v_gene: TRBV5-1
CDR3aa: CASSQADRANTEAFF

j_gene: TRBJ2-1
v_gene: TRBV7-2
CDR3aa: CASRQTQSNEQFF

j_gene: TRBJ2-3
v_gene: TRBV6-2/TRBV6-3
CDR3aa: CASQDRGLTDTQYF

j_gene: TRBJ2-5
v_gene: TRBV7-6
CDR3aa: CASSLRGGGEETQYF

j_gene: TRBJ1-2
v_gene: TRBV27
CDR3aa: CASSKDINYGYTF

j_gene: TRBJ2-5
v_gene: TRBV6-1
CDR3aa: CASSEEVGGSSETQYF

j_gene: TRBJ1-1
v_gene: TRBV5-4
CDR3aa: CASSLPQLNTEAFF

j_gene: TRBJ1-6
v_gene: TRBV20-1
CDR3aa: CSAAPLNREMNSPLHF

j_gene: TRBJ1-2
v_gene: TRBV7-7
CDR3aa: CASSPTWTGSGYTF

j_gene: TRBJ2-5
v_gene: TRBV6-6
CDR3aa: CASSSTSSQETQYF

j_gene: TRBJ2-7
v_gene: TRBV4-3
CDR3aa: CASSQGLAGAYEQYF

j_gene: TRBJ2-5
v_gene: TRBV28
CDR3aa: CASSVGDIETQYF

j_gene: TRBJ2-1
v_gene: TRBV4-3
CDR3aa: CASSPGPSSYNEQFF

j_gene: TRBJ1-5
v_gene: TRBV5-8
CDR3aa: CASSLGGRRGNQPQHF

j_gene: TRBJ2-2
v_gene: TRBV4-2
CDR3aa: CASSQVPGGAPNTGELFF

j_gene: TRBJ2-5
v_gene: TRBV6-2/TRBV6-3
CDR3aa: CASTLPGSSGRQTQYF

j_gene: TRBJ1-4
v_gene: TRBV12-3/TRBV12-4
CDR3aa: CASSPPRTGGNEKLFF

j_gene: TRBJ2-5
v_gene: TRBV7-2
CDR3aa: CASSPAGGQGETQYF

j_gene: TRBJ1-4
v_gene: TRBV20-1
CDR3aa: CSASFGRREKLFF

j_gene: TRBJ2-1
v_gene: TRBV6-6
CDR3aa: CASSPRASPYNEQFF

j_gene: TRBJ2-3
v_gene: TRBV12-3/TRBV12-4
CDR3aa: CASIGTSAFTDTQYF

j_gene: TRBJ2-1
v_gene: TRBV7-6
CDR3aa: CASSSDRIGDEQFF

j_gene: TRBJ1-5
v_gene: TRBV5-4
CDR3aa: CASSQDGAMGRPQHF

j_gene: TRBJ1-4
v_gene: TRBV7-8
CDR3aa: CASSPGTTATNEKLFF

j_gene: TRBJ1-1
v_gene: TRBV27
CDR3aa: CASSPAGGRENTEAFF

j_gene: TRBJ2-2
v_gene: TRBV12-5
CDR3aa: CASGLVLQGAGELFF

j_gene: TRBJ2-3
v_gene: TRBV7-6
CDR3aa: CASSPWTGGNSDTQYF

j_gene: TRBJ2-1
v_gene: TRBV4-1
CDR3aa: CASSHRDNEQFF

j_gene: TRBJ1-2
v_gene: TRBV27
CDR3aa: CASSLSQGAGGYTF

j_gene: TRBJ1-6
v_gene: TRBV7-2
CDR3aa: CATSLEGTVSSYNSPLHF

j_gene: TRBJ2-3
v_gene: TRBV6-1
CDR3aa: CASSEPRQDLNTDTQYF

j_gene: TRBJ2-7
v_gene: TRBV7-2
CDR3aa: CASSSHMETYEQYF

j_gene: TRBJ2-3
v_gene: TRBV7-6
CDR3aa: CASSGIGGADTQYF

j_gene: TRBJ2-3
v_gene: TRBV11-2
CDR3aa: CASSQTTWDRVRDTQYF

j_gene: TRBJ2-1
v_gene: TRBV2
CDR3aa: CASSEGLAGGPNNEQFF

j_gene: TRBJ1-4
v_gene: TRBV20-1
CDR3aa: CSASLGSGEKLFF

j_gene: TRBJ1-6
v_gene: TRBV20-1
CDR3aa: CSASEGPLHF

j_gene: TRBJ2-3
v_gene: TRBV30
CDR3aa: CAWSDRLADYYSLGTDTQYF